A selection of T cell receptor beta chains follows, all from one sample in a study of OX40 agonist ivuxolimab in advanced cancers. Profiled with immunoSEQ multiplex PCR; TCRdb holds only in-frame clones, not every one. Of over 65,000 clones listed, 70% to 85% are singletons. Material: CD4+ or CD8+ T cells sorted from blood, obtained in a trial of the OX40 agonist ivuxolimab. These TCRs come from an adult with an advanced solid tumor such as melanoma, head and neck, liver or kidney cancer. The CDR3 runs from the conserved cysteine through the conserved F or W. The D gene is left open where the match is weak. Rows may omit the clone size; those that give it use once, few, many or a size class.

-,TRBJ2-7,TRBD1,TRBV4-1,CASSPTGGIPSYEQYF,TGCGCCAGCAGTCCGACAGGGGGAATTCCCTCCTACGAGCAGTACTTC
few,TRBJ2-5,-,TRBV5-5,CASSRLGGETQYF,TGTGCCAGCAGCCGACTGGGGGGAGAGACCCAGTACTTC
few,TRBJ2-4,-,TRBV28,CASSFRGINIQYF,TGTGCCAGCAGTTTTAGAGGGATAAACATTCAGTACTTC
-,TRBJ1-3,-,TRBV28,CASSPPLQGSGNTIYF,TGTGCCAGCAGTCCCCCCCTACAGGGATCTGGAAACACCATATATTTT
-,TRBJ2-5,TRBD2,TRBV4-1,CASRRGLAEETQYF,TGCGCCAGCAGACGTGGACTAGCCGAAGAGACCCAGTACTTC
-,TRBJ2-5,-,TRBV25-1,CASSDIRQAGETQYF,TGTGCCAGCAGTGATATAAGGCAGGCCGGAGAGACCCAGTACTTC
-,TRBJ1-2,-,TRBV7-2,CASSSTRQVYGYTF,TGTGCCAGCAGCTCCACCCGACAGGTCTATGGCTACACCTTC
-,TRBJ2-3,-,TRBV27,CASRDGGFTDTQYF,TGTGCCAGCAGAGACGGAGGGTTCACAGATACGCAGTATTTT
once,TRBJ2-3,-,TRBV9,CASSVAPLATDTQYF,TGTGCCAGCAGCGTAGCTCCCCTAGCGACAGATACGCAGTATTTT
-,TRBJ2-5,-,TRBV27,CASGAKGLQETQYF,TGTGCCAGCGGAGCTAAGGGACTGCAAGAGACCCAGTACTTC
-,TRBJ2-2,-,TRBV11-2,CASSYIIRAGELFF,TGTGCCAGCAGCTACATCATCCGAGCCGGGGAGCTGTTTTTT
-,TRBJ1-5,-,TRBV19,CASGRWGSNQPQHF,TGTGCCAGCGGCCGGTGGGGTAGCAATCAGCCCCAGCATTTT
-,TRBJ1-2,TRBD1,TRBV19,CASSGPGQGEYGYTF,TGTGCCAGTAGTGGGCCGGGACAGGGGGAGTATGGCTACACCTTC
-,TRBJ2-2,-,TRBV30,CAWRRGNTGELFF,TGTGCCTGGAGACGGGGAAACACCGGGGAGCTGTTTTTT
-,TRBJ1-1,TRBD1,TRBV6-5,CASSRDRDTEAFF,TGTGCCAGCAGTCGGGACAGGGACACTGAAGCTTTCTTT
-,TRBJ1-6,-,TRBV10-2,CASSEFRGVNNSPLHF,TGCGCCAGCAGTGAGTTCAGAGGGGTGAATAATTCACCCCTCCACTTT
-,TRBJ2-6,TRBD1,TRBV9,CASSVDRAYLSGANVLTF,TGTGCCAGCAGCGTCGACAGGGCTTATCTCTCTGGGGCCAACGTCCTGACTTTC
-,TRBJ2-2,-,TRBV5-5,CASSLQTNTGELFF,TGTGCCAGCAGCTTGCAGACCAACACCGGGGAGCTGTTTTTT